This T cell receptor beta chain was documented in a study of lymphopenia after photon versus proton radiotherapy. Findings and caveats of the study: In patients who died, overall survival fell as post-nadir TCR diversity dropped more.

The CDR3 is 16 amino acids. Trimming took 0 bases from V and 4 from J, leaving 14 bases between them. The germline V gene has CDR1 SGHRS and CDR2 YFSETQ. A note on this clone: Antigen unknown.

Clones were read by immunoSEQ multiplex PCR, and TCRdb kept only the in-frame ones, dropping some. The table includes roughly 35,000 clones, approximately 87% detected once. Sequences were derived from peripheral blood, sampled from a patient treated with photon-based radiotherapy. The V and J genes are TRBV5-1 and TRBJ1-3; a weak D match, TRBD1 (5 bases). This TCR came from a man aged 45-60 years with gastric cancer. In DNA form, the CDR3 reads TGCGCCAGCAGCTTGGGTTCAGGGCCGAGGGGAAACACCATATATTTT. The encoded protein is CASSLGSGPRGNTIYF.